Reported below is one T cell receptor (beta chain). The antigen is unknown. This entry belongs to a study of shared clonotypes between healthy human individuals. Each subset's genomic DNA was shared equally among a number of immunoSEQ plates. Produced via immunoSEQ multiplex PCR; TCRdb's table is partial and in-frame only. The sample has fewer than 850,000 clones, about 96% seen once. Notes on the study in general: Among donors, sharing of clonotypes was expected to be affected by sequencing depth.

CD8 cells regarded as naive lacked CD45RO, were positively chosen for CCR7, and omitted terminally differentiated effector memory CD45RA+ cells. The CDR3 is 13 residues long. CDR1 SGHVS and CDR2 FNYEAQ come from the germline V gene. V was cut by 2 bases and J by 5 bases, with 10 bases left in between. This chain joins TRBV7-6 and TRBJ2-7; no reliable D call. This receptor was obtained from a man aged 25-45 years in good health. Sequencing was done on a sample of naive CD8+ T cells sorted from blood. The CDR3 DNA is TGTGCCAGCAGCTTAATTAGGTTAAACGAGCAGTACTTC. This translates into CASSLIRLNEQYF.